What follows is one T cell receptor beta chain and its context. The sample belongs to a study of shared clonotypes between healthy human individuals. Trimming shortened V by 0 bases and J by 6 bases, and 18 bases separated the two germline ends. This CDR3 is built from 17 residues. From germline, CDR1 is PRHDT and CDR2 FYEKMQ (reference sequence). Libraries were prepared by immunoSEQ multiplex PCR; TCRdb keeps only in-frame clonotypes and omits some of them. The sample lists approximately 1,500,000 clones, 96% occurring once. The V gene is TRBV13, the J gene TRBJ1-5; no clear D gene. The source of this sequence is a young man in good health. What was sequenced was naive CD4+ T cells sorted from blood. Sample subset: CD45RA+ positively selected. The CDR3 DNA reads TGTGCCAGCAGCTTAGGCACTGGCACGAGGTTCGGTCAGCCCCAGCATTTT. Amino acid sequence: CASSLGTGTRFGQPQHF.